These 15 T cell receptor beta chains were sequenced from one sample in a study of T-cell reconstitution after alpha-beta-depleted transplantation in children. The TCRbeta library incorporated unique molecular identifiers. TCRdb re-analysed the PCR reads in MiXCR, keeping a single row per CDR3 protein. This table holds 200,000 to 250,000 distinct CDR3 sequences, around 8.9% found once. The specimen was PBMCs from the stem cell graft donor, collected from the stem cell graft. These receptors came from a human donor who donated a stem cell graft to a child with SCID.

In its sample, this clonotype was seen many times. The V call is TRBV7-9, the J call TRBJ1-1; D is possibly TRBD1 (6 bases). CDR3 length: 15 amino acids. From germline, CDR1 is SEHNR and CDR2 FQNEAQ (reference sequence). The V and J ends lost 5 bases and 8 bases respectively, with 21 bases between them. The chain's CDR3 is CASSIRDTASVEAFF. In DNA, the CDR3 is TGTGCCAGCAGCATCCGGGACACGGCGAGCGTCGAAGCTTTCTTT.

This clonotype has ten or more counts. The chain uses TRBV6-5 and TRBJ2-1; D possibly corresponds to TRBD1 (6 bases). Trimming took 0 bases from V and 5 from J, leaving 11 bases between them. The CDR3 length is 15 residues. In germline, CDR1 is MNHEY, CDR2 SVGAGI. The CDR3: CASSYSFKGDNEQFF. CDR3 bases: TGTGCCAGCAGTTACTCGTTCAAGGGGGACAATGAGCAGTTCTTC.

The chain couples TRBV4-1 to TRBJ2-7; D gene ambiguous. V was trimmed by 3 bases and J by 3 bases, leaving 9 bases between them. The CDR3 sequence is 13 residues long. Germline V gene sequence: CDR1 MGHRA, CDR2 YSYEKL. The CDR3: CASSQRPLYEQYF. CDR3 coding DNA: TGCGCCAGCAGCCAGCGGCCCCTCTACGAGCAGTACTTC.

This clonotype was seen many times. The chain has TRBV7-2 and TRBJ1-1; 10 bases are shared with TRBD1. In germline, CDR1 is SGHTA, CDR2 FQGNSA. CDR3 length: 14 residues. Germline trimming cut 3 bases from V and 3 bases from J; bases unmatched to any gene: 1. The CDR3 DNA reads TGTGCCAGCAGCTTCGGACAGGGGGACACTGAAGCTTTCTTT. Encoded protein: CASSFGQGDTEAFF.

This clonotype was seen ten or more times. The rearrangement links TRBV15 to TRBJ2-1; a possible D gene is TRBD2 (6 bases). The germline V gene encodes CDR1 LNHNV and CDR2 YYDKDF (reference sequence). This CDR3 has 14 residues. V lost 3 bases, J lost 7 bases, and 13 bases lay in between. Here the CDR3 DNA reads TGTGCCACCAGCAGCCCTACTAGCAGGAATGAGCAGTTCTTC. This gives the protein CATSSPTSRNEQFF.

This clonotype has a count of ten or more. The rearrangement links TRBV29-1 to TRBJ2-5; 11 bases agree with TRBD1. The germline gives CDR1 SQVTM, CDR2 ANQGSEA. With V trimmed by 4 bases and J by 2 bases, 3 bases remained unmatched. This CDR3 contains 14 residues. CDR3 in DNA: TGCAGCGTTGTGGGGGACAGGGGGCAAGAGACCCAGTACTTC. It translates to CSVVGDRGQETQYF.

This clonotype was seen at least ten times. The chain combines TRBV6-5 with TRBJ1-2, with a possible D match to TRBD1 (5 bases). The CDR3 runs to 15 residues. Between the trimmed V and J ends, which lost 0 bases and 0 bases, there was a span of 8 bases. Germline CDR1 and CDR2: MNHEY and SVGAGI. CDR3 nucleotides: TGTGCCAGCAGTTACTCGGGGGGGTCTAACTATGGCTACACCTTC. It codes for CASSYSGGSNYGYTF.

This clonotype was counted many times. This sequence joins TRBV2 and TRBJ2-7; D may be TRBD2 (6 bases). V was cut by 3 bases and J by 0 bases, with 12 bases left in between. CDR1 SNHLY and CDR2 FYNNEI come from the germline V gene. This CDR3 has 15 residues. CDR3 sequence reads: CASSDPSAGSYEQYF. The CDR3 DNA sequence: TGTGCCAGCAGTGATCCTAGCGCCGGCTCCTACGAGCAGTACTTC.

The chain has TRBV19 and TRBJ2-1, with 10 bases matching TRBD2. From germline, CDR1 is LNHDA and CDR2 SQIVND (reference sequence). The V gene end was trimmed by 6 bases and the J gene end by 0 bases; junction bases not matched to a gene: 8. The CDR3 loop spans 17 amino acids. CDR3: CASRRLAGDLSYNEQFF. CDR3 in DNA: TGTGCCAGTAGACGACTAGCGGGTGATCTCTCCTACAATGAGCAGTTCTTC.

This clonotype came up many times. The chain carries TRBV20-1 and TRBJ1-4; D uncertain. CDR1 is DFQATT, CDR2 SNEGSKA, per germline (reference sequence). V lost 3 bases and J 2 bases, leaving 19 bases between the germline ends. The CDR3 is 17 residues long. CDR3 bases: TGCAGTGCTAGCCAGGTTTGGGGTTATGCGACTAATGAAAAACTGTTTTTT. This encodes CSASQVWGYATNEKLFF.

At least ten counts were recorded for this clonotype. CDR3 in amino acids: CASSPQNGAFF. CDR3 in DNA: TGTGCCAGCAGCCCTCAAAACGGGGCTTTCTTT. The chain uses TRBV16 and TRBJ1-1; D unclear. V lost 4 bases to trimming and J lost 11 bases, with 11 bases between them. Germline CDR1 reads KGHSY; CDR2 reads FQNENV. There are 11 residues in the CDR3.

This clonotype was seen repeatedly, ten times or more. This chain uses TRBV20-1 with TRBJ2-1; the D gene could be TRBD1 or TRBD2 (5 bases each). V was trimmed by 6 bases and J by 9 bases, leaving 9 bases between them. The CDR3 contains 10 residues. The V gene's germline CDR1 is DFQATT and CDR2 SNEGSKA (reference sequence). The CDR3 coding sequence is TGCAGTGCCCTGAGGGGTGAGCAGTTCTTC. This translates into CSALRGEQFF.

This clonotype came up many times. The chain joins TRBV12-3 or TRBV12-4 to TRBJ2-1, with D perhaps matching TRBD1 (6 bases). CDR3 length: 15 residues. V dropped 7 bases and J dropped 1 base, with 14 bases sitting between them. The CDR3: CASTRGTQSYNEQFF. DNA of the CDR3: TGTGCCAGCACCAGGGGTACCCAATCCTACAATGAGCAGTTCTTC.

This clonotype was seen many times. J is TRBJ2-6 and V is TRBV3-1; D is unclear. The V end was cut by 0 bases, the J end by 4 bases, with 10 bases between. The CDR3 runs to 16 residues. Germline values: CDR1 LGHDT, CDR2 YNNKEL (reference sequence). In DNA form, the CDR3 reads TGTGCCAGCAGCCAAGACTTTTTGGGGGGGGCCAACGTCCTGACTTTC. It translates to CASSQDFLGGANVLTF.

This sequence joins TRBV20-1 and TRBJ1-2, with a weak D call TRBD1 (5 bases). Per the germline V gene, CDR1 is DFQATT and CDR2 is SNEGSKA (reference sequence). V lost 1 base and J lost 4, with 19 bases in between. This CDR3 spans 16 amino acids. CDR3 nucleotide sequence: TGCAGTGCTAGAGTGGAGGAACGGGGGACCCTCTATGGCTACACCTTC. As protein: CSARVEERGTLYGYTF.